This T cell receptor (beta chain) was retrieved from a study of shared clonotypes between healthy human individuals (dated by TCRdb to the early 2020s). Study-wide context: A couple of women and three men aged 18 to 49 years were included in the cohort. For each donor, CD4 naive and CD4 memory were each run on three plates, CD8 naive on two plates, and CD8 memory on one plate. To estimate repertoire size and how much clonotype sharing occurs between individuals, the study deeply sequenced the blood TCR repertoires of roughly 5 healthy adults. Different laboratories and diverse techniques were used to prepare libraries and sequence TCR repertoires, to increase sequencing depth and limit assay-specific biases. Between about 0.85 and 9.5 billion PBMCs per donor were obtained by leukapheresis.

Note on this clone: Its target antigen remains unknown. Base qualities are not at hand, and no much larger clone is one base apart.

The CDR3, from cysteine to phenylalanine, totals 13 residues. CDR3 DNA is the only sequence kept; it has 39 bases, read in frame from the first base. Healthy HIV-negative adults with no recently reported acute infections or vaccinations were included as donors. All donors were Caucasian adults living in Nashville, Tennessee, USA. Magnetic negative selection was used to enrich CD4+ T cells, after which naive cells were positively selected on CD45RA and the negative fraction became the memory subset. Blood was obtained by leukapheresis, after which PBMCs were separated by Ficoll-Histopaque density gradient centrifugation and cryopreserved in liquid nitrogen vapor phase. Purity and quantity of every magnetically sorted T cell population were checked by analytical flow cytometry. Genomic DNA was isolated from every sorted fraction and measured by UV absorbance on a Nanodrop 2000c. The study at large found these results: Pairwise subsampling led to the expectation that sequencing depth would affect the degree of clonotype sharing among donors. Sharing across several donors was observed for approximately 4.6% of naive CD4, over 3% of naive CD8, about 2.3% of memory CD4, and about 0.4% of memory CD8 clonotypes. Because the study included only a small number of donors, the genetic and exposure-history diversity represented was limited. Rarefaction of sorted-subset datasets indicated incomplete sequencing despite the large sequencing depth. Estimated clonotype richness was generally larger for naive than for memory subsets. Sampling was limited to blood, and TCR repertoires in tissue likely differ from TCR repertoires in blood. Compared with non-shared clonotypes, the clonotypes found in all four sorted-subset donors had higher generation probabilities.

TCR CDR3 regions were amplified from genomic DNA by multiplex PCR using the deep immunoSEQ assay. For each cell subset, the extracted genomic DNA was distributed evenly across all wells of several immunoSEQ 96-well plates, and each plate served as one replicate. For sorted subsets, roughly 200 ng of genomic DNA, equivalent to about 30,000 T cell genomes, went into each replicate PCR. Purified libraries were measured with a Qubit 3.0 fluorometer, size-checked on a Bioanalyzer 2100, and measured again with the KAPA Library Quantification kit. A separate single-read 150-cycle Illumina NextSeq 550 flow cell was used to sequence each immunoSEQ 96-well plate. The original methods were these. The immunoSEQ output contained only junctional sequences without quality scores, so filtering could not match that applied to full-length reads. Sequences were annotated with PyIR, a Python wrapper for IgBLAST v1.9, using IMGT germline references to assign V/J genes and CDR3. Reads were removed for weak V/J assignments (E-value above 1e-6), missing CDR3, stop codons, out-of-frame junctions, or ambiguous translated residues. A V3J clonotype was defined by an identical inferred V gene, J gene, and CDR3 amino acid sequence. The percentage overlap between two repertoires was calculated by dividing the number of shared unique clonotypes by the size of the smaller repertoire. Richness of each repertoire was evaluated using RTK rarefaction, the Chao1 estimator, and Recon v2.1 estimates of unobserved clonotypes. Generation probabilities were computed with OLGA for all TCRbeta clonotypes obtained by the gDNA method from several donors. The clones in this table, taken by TCRdb from immuneACCESS, are in-frame only. Not every clone is retained; where verified, under half of the shortfall comes from an unresolved V gene, and the cause of the rest is unknown. V and J calls and clone size follow that table, whereas D and trimming were derived from the DNA. The sample table contains more than 500,000 clones; only one count was recorded for 90% to 97% of them. About 0.06% of the sample lies in the top ten.

The chain is assembled from TRBV1 and TRBJ2-3; the table's D call of TRBD1 was not tested on the DNA. TRBV1 is recorded as a pseudogene. The origin of this receptor is a woman aged 25 to 39 in good health. What was sequenced was naive CD4+ T cells sorted from blood. The cell subset or site label for this specimen denotes: CD45RA+ positively selected. The DNA is TGCACCAGCAGCCTACAGAGCACAGATACGCAGTATTTT. This codes for CTSSLQSTDTQYF.